The TCR beta chain under discussion was sequenced for a study of cytomegalovirus exposure and HLA in healthy donors. Study-wide results and limits: The authors enumerated some 160 TCR beta chains as linked to cytomegalovirus. Clusters of TCRs from the first cohort tended to co-occur in the roughly 120 validation repertoires (as a later analysis found). In vitro data verified a few CMV-associated chains as specific for CMV antigens.

The method was immunoSEQ multiplex PCR; TCRdb's version includes in-frame clones alone and lacks a portion of them. The sample lists roughly 200,000 clones; approximately 84% were seen once. About this clone itself: What it binds is not known.

CDR1 is SGDLS and CDR2 is YYNGEE in the germline V gene. CDR3 length: 14 residues. Trimming removed 0 bases from V and 6 bases from J; junction bases left unmatched: 5. This TCR came from a woman aged 18 to 35 in good health and CMV-seropositive. The chain recombines TRBV9 with TRBJ1-1, with 7 bases matching TRBD1. The sequenced material came from PBMCs. CDR3 sequence (DNA): TGTGCCAGCAGCGTAGCCCGACAGGGCTCTGAAGCTTTCTTT. Its protein product is CASSVARQGSEAFF. Variable domain in full (rest from reference TRBV9 and TRBJ1-1): DSGVTQTPKHLITATGQRVTLRCSPRSGDLSVYWYQQSLDQGLQFLIQYYNGEERAKGNILERFSAQQFPDLHSELNLSSLELGDSALYFCASSVARQGSEAFFGQGTRLTVV.